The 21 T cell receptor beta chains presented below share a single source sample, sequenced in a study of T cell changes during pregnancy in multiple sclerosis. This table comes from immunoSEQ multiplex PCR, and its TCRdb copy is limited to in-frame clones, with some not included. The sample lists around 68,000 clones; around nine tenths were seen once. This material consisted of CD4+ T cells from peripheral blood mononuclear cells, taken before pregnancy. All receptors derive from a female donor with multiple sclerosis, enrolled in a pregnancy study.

As DNA, the CDR3 is TGTGCCAGCAGTTCGACAGGATATGGCTACACCTTC. This sequence encodes CASSSTGYGYTF. V is TRBV6-5 and J is TRBJ1-2; D is possibly TRBD1 (6 bases). The CDR3 runs to 12 residues. The germline CDR1 and CDR2 sequences are MNHEY and SVGAGI. Between the trimmed V and J ends, which lost 4 bases and 5 bases, there was a span of 8 bases.

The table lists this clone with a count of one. The CDR3 is CASSPPGYNEQFF. The CDR3, as DNA: TGTGCCAGCAGCCCGCCCGGCTACAATGAGCAGTTCTTC. This chain uses TRBV11-2 with TRBJ2-1; no clear D gene. Between the trimmed V and J ends, which lost 5 bases and 3 bases, there was a span of 8 bases. Per germline, CDR1 SGHAT and CDR2 FQNNGV. The CDR3 has 13 residues. The full variable domain, completed using reference TRBV11-2 and TRBJ2-1, is EAGVAQSPRYKIIEKRQSVAFWCNPISGHATLYWYQQILGQGPKLLIQFQNNGVVDDSQLPKDRFSAERLKGVDSTLKIQPAKLEDSAVYLCASSPPGYNEQFFGPGTRLTVL.

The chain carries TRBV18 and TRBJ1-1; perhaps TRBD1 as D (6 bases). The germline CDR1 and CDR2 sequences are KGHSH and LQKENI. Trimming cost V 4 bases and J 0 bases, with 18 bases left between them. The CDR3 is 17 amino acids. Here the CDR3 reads CASSLQDRGFMNTEAFF. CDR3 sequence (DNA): TGTGCCAGCTCACTCCAGGACAGAGGATTTATGAACACTGAAGCTTTCTTT. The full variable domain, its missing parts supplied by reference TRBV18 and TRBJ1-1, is NAGVMQNPRHLVRRRGQEARLRCSPMKGHSHVYWYRQLPEEGLKFMVYLQKENIIDESGMPKERFSAEFPKEGPSILRIQQVVRGDSAAYFCASSLQDRGFMNTEAFFGQGTRLTVV.

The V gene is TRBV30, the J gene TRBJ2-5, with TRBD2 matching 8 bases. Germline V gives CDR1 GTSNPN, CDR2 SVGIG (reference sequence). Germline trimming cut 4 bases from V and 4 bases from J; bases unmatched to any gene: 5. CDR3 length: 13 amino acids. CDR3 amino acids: CAWTGGVAETQYF. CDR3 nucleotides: TGTGCCTGGACCGGGGGGGTAGCAGAGACCCAGTACTTC.

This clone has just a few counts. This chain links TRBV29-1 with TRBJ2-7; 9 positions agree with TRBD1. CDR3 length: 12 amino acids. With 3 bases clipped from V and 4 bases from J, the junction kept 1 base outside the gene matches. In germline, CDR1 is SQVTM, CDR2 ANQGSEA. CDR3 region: CSVDGTGYEQYF. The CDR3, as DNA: TGCAGCGTTGACGGGACAGGGTACGAGCAGTACTTC.

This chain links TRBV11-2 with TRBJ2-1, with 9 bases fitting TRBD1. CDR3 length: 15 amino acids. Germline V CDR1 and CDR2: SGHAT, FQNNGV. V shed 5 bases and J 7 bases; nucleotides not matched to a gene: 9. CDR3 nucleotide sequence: TGTGCCAGCAGCCCTCGGGACAGGGCCGAGAATGAGCAGTTCTTC. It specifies CASSPRDRAENEQFF. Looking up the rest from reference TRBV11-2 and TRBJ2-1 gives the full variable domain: EAGVAQSPRYKIIEKRQSVAFWCNPISGHATLYWYQQILGQGPKLLIQFQNNGVVDDSQLPKDRFSAERLKGVDSTLKIQPAKLEDSAVYLCASSPRDRAENEQFFGPGTRLTVL.

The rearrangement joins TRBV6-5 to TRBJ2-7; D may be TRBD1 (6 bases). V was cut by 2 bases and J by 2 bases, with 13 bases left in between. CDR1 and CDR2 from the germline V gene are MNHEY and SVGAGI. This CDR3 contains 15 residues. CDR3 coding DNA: TGTGCCAGCAGTTACGTAGGGGGTTCTACCTACGAGCAGTACTTC. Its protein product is CASSYVGGSTYEQYF.

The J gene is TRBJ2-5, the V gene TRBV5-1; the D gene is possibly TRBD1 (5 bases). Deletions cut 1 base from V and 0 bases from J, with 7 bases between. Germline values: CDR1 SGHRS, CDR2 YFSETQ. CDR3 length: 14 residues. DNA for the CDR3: TGCGCCAGCAGCTTGTCAGGGTACCAAGAGACCCAGTACTTC. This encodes CASSLSGYQETQYF.

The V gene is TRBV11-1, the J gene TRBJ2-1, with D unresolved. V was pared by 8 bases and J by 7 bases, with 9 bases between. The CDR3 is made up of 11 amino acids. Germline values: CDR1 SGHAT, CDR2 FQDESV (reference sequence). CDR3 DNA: TGTGCCAGCTCCCCCGGGAATGAGCAGTTCTTC. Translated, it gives CASSPGNEQFF.

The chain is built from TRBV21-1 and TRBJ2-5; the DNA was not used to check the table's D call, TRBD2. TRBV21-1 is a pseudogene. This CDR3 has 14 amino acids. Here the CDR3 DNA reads TGTGCCAGCACCAGTCCGGGAATAGGGGAGACCCAGTACTTC. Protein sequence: CASTSPGIGETQYF.

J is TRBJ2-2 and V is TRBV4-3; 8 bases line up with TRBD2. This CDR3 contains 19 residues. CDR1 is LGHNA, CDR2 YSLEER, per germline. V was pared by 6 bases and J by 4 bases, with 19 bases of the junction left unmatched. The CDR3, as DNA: TGCGCCAGCAGGCAAAGCTTTGGGAGCGGGGGCCTTGGCACCGGGGAGCTGTTTTTT. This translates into CASRQSFGSGGLGTGELFF.

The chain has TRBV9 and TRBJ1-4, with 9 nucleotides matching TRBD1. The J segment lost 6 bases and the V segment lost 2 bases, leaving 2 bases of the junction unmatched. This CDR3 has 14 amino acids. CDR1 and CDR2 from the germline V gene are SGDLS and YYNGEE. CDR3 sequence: CASSVGQGYEKLFF. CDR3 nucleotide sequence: TGTGCCAGCAGCGTCGGACAGGGGTATGAAAAACTGTTTTTT. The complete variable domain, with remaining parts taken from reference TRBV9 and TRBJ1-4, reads DSGVTQTPKHLITATGQRVTLRCSPRSGDLSVYWYQQSLDQGLQFLIQYYNGEERAKGNILERFSAQQFPDLHSELNLSSLELGDSALYFCASSVGQGYEKLFFGSGTQLSVL.

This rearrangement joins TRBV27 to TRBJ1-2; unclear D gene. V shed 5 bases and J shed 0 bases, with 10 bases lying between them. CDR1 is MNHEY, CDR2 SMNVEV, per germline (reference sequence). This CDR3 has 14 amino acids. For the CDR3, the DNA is TGTGCCAGCAGTCTAAAGTGGTCTAACTATGGCTACACCTTC. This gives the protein CASSLKWSNYGYTF.

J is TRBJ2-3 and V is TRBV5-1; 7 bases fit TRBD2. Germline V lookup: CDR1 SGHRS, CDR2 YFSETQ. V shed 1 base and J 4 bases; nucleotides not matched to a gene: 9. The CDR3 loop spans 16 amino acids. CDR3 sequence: CASSLKAGAGSDTQYF. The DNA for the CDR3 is TGCGCCAGCAGCTTGAAGGCGGGAGCGGGGTCAGATACGCAGTATTTT.

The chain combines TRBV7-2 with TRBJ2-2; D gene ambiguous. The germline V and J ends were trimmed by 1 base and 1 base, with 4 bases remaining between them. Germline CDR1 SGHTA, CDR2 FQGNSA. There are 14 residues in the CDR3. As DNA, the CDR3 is TGTGCCAGCAGCTTAGATAGGAACACCGGGGAGCTGTTTTTT. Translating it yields CASSLDRNTGELFF.

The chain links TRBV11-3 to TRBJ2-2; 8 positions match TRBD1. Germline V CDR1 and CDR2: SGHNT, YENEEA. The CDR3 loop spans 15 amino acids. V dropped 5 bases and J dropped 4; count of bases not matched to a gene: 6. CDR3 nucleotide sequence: TGTGCCAGCAGCGTCGGACAGGGTTCCACCGGGGAGCTGTTTTTT. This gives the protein CASSVGQGSTGELFF.

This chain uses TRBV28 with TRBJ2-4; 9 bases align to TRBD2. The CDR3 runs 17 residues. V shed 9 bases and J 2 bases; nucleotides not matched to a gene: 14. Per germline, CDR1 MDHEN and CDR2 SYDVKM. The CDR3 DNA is TGTGCCAGAAATAAGAGGCGGGAGGGCCTGACCAAAAACATTCAGTACTTC. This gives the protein CARNKRREGLTKNIQYF.

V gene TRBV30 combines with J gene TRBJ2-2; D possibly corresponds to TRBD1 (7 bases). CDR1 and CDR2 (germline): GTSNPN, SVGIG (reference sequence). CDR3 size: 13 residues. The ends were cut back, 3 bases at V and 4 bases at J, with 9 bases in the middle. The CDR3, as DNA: TGTGCCTGGAGCAGGGGGGCCACCGGGGAGCTGTTTTTT. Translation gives CAWSRGATGELFF.

The CDR3, as DNA: TGCAGCGTTGTCGGCACTGAAGCTTTCTTT. This gives the protein CSVVGTEAFF. This chain uses TRBV29-1 with TRBJ1-1; D uncertain. V lost 4 bases and J lost 4, with 4 bases in between. CDR1 is SQVTM and CDR2 is ANQGSEA in the germline V gene. The CDR3 contains 10 residues.

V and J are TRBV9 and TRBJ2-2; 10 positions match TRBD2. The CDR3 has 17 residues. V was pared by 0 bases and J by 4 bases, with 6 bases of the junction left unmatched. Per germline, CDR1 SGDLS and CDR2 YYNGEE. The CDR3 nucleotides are TGTGCCAGCAGCGTAGCGCCTAGCGGGAGAGGCACCGGGGAGCTGTTTTTT. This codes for CASSVAPSGRGTGELFF.

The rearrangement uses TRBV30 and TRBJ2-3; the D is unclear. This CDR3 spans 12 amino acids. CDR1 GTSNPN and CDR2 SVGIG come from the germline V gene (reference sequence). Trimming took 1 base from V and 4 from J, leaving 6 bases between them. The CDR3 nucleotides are TGTGCCTGGAGTGCGGTAGCAGATACGCAGTATTTT. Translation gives CAWSAVADTQYF.